These 14 T cell receptor beta chains came from one sample sequenced in a study of OX40 agonist ivuxolimab in advanced cancers. Method: immunoSEQ multiplex PCR; TCRdb's copy keeps in-frame clones and lacks some. In the table there are 50,000 to 65,000 clones, 75% to 90% of which are singletons. This specimen was CD4+ or CD8+ T cells sorted from blood, taken in a trial of the OX40 agonist ivuxolimab. The receptors come from an adult with an advanced solid tumor such as melanoma, head and neck, liver or kidney cancer.

The rearrangement joins TRBV29-1 to TRBJ2-5, with no clear D. The germline gives CDR1 SQVTM, CDR2 ANQGSEA. V was trimmed by 2 bases and J by 7 bases, leaving 8 bases between them. The CDR3 spans 11 residues. The CDR3 protein is CSVEPLGTQYF. The CDR3 nucleotides read TGCAGCGTTGAACCTCTGGGGACCCAGTACTTC. The full variable domain, with the rest looked up from reference TRBV29-1 and TRBJ2-5, is SAVISQKPSRDICQRGTSLTIQCQVDSQVTMMFWYRQQPGQSLTLIATANQGSEATYESGFVIDKFPISRPNLTFSTLTVSNMSPEDSSIYLCSVEPLGTQYFGPGTRLLVL.

The gene calls are TRBV9 and TRBJ2-1; D is possibly TRBD2 (6 bases). With 0 bases removed from V and 4 bases from J, the gap between germline ends came to 8 bases. CDR3 length: 14 residues. The germline V gene has CDR1 SGDLS and CDR2 YYNGEE. DNA of the CDR3: TGTGCCAGCAGCGTAGGGGGGGTTTACAATGAGCAGTTCTTC. Its translation: CASSVGGVYNEQFF.

The chain is built from TRBV7-9 and TRBJ2-7, with 9 bases aligning to TRBD2. With 2 bases clipped from V and 0 bases from J, the junction kept 8 bases outside the gene matches. CDR1 and CDR2 (germline): SEHNR, FQNEAQ (reference sequence). The CDR3 has 17 residues. The CDR3 nucleotides are TGTGCCAGCAGCTTAAGCGGAGCGGGGGGCAGCTCCTACGAGCAGTACTTC. Amino acids: CASSLSGAGGSSYEQYF. Full variable domain (remainder filled in from reference TRBV7-9 and TRBJ2-7): DTGVSQNPRHKITKRGQNVTFRCDPISEHNRLYWYRQTLGQGPEFLTYFQNEAQLEKSRLLSDRFSAERPKGSFSTLEIQRTEQGDSAMYLCASSLSGAGGSSYEQYFGPGTRLTVT.

The chain employs TRBV7-2 and TRBJ2-7; D may correspond to TRBD1 or TRBD2 (5 bases each). The CDR3 covers 16 residues. Between the trimmed V and J ends, which lost 3 bases and 0 bases, there was a span of 15 bases. The germline gives CDR1 SGHTA, CDR2 FQGNSA. The chain's CDR3 is CASSLRGGLYSYEQYF. The CDR3 coding sequence is TGTGCCAGCAGCTTGAGGGGCGGGCTTTACTCCTACGAGCAGTACTTC.

This clone was seen a few times. The chain combines TRBV29-1 with TRBJ1-1, with D uncertain. V was cut by 0 bases and J by 1 base, with 6 bases left in between. Germline V CDR1 and CDR2: SQVTM, ANQGSEA. The CDR3 totals 13 residues. The CDR3 protein is CSVEEGRNTEAFF. In DNA, the CDR3 is TGCAGCGTTGAAGAGGGCAGGAACACTGAAGCTTTCTTT. Together with reference TRBV29-1 and TRBJ1-1, the CDR3 gives the full variable domain: SAVISQKPSRDICQRGTSLTIQCQVDSQVTMMFWYRQQPGQSLTLIATANQGSEATYESGFVIDKFPISRPNLTFSTLTVSNMSPEDSSIYLCSVEEGRNTEAFFGQGTRLTVV.

The chain has TRBV4-1 and TRBJ1-4; no clear D. Per germline, CDR1 MGHRA and CDR2 YSYEKL. Between the trimmed V and J ends, which lost 2 bases and 7 bases, there was a span of 5 bases. This CDR3 is built from 12 residues. CDR3 sequence (DNA): TGCGCCAGCAGCCAAATGGGTGAAAAACTGTTTTTT. Its protein is CASSQMGEKLFF.

The chain is built from TRBV7-2 and TRBJ2-1, with 9 bases fitting TRBD2. CDR3 size: 15 residues. Germline V lookup: CDR1 SGHTA, CDR2 FQGNSA. V dropped 3 bases and J dropped 3; count of bases not matched to a gene: 3. Here the CDR3 reads CASSFSGGGYNEQFF. The DNA for the CDR3 is TGTGCCAGCAGCTTTAGCGGGGGAGGCTACAATGAGCAGTTCTTC.

The chain carries TRBV12-5 and TRBJ2-3, with D possibly TRBD1 on 5 matching bases. V was clipped by 0 bases and J by 3 bases, with 16 bases between them. In germline, CDR1 is LGHNT, CDR2 FRNRAP. CDR3 length: 17 amino acids. This chain's CDR3 is CASGLVPGRVATDTQYF. CDR3 in DNA: TGTGCTAGTGGTTTGGTACCCGGCAGGGTGGCAACAGATACGCAGTATTTT. Full variable domain (missing parts from reference TRBV12-5 and TRBJ2-3): DARVTQTPRHKVTEMGQEVTMRCQPILGHNTVFWYRQTMMQGLELLAYFRNRAPLDDSGMPKDRFSAEMPDATLATLKIQPSEPRDSAVYFCASGLVPGRVATDTQYFGPGTRLTVL.

This rearrangement joins TRBV28 to TRBJ2-2; 8 nucleotides align to TRBD2. The CDR3 is 18 amino acids. Trimming cost V 3 bases and J 7 bases; bases outside gene matches: 16. Per the germline V gene, CDR1 is MDHEN and CDR2 is SYDVKM. Here the CDR3 DNA reads TGTGCCAGCAGTTTCCGGCTGCGCGGGAGGAAAAGCAGCGGGGAGCTGTTTTTT. Translating gives CASSFRLRGRKSSGELFF.

The rearrangement links TRBV7-2 to TRBJ2-2; 10 bases agree with TRBD2. J lost 7 bases, V lost 3 bases, and 5 bases had no gene match. Germline values: CDR1 SGHTA, CDR2 FQGNSA. The CDR3 extends over 15 amino acids. CDR3 region: CASSFLAGEVGELFF. CDR3 in DNA: TGTGCCAGCAGCTTTCTAGCGGGAGAAGTCGGGGAGCTGTTTTTT.

The J gene is TRBJ2-3, the V gene TRBV18, with D possibly being TRBD2 (5 bases). V was clipped by 1 base and J by 5 bases, with 10 bases between them. This CDR3 comprises 14 residues. Germline CDR1 reads KGHSH; CDR2 reads LQKENI. CDR3 protein: CASSPLLGVDTQYF. The CDR3 DNA sequence: TGTGCCAGCTCACCACTTCTGGGAGTAGATACGCAGTATTTT. Full variable domain (rest looked up from reference TRBV18 and TRBJ2-3): NAGVMQNPRHLVRRRGQEARLRCSPMKGHSHVYWYRQLPEEGLKFMVYLQKENIIDESGMPKERFSAEFPKEGPSILRIQQVVRGDSAAYFCASSPLLGVDTQYFGPGTRLTVL.

The V and J genes are TRBV5-4 and TRBJ2-1; 8 bases are a match to TRBD2. V shed 2 bases and J 7 bases; nucleotides not matched to a gene: 5. The germline CDR1 and CDR2 sequences are SGHNT and YYREEE (reference sequence). The CDR3 length is 14 residues. CDR3 DNA: TGTGCCAGCAGCTTAGCGGGAGTCGGGAATGAGCAGTTCTTC. Protein: CASSLAGVGNEQFF.

The chain carries TRBV4-1 and TRBJ2-3; a possible D gene is TRBD1 (6 bases). The CDR3 length is 13 residues. CDR1 is MGHRA, CDR2 YSYEKL, per germline. Trimming cost V 4 bases and J 7 bases, with 12 bases left between them. CDR3 sequence (DNA): TGCGCCAGCAGCCCCGGGACATTAAATACGCAGTATTTT. It yields the protein CASSPGTLNTQYF.

The chain has TRBV5-4 and TRBJ2-1, with 8 nucleotides matching TRBD2. The trim removed 4 bases at V and 8 bases at J, leaving 5 bases unmatched. The CDR3 runs 13 residues. Germline-derived CDR1 and CDR2 are SGHNT and YYREEE (reference sequence). The CDR3 sequence: CASSRKAGDEQFF. The CDR3 region has the DNA TGTGCCAGCAGCCGAAAAGCGGGAGATGAGCAGTTCTTC.